The T cell receptor (beta chain) described here comes from a study of tumor and adjacent non-tumor tissue in lung cancer. The CDR3 length is 13 residues. CDR1 is SNHLY and CDR2 is FYNNEI in the germline V gene. V was cut by 3 bases and J by 5 bases, with 11 bases left in between. The template was RNA from unsorted bulk tissue. This clonotype showed up just a few times. Possible read error: a much larger clone is one base away. A modified ARM-PCR protocol with three rounds of nested PCR amplified TCRbeta. TCRdb reanalysed the multiplex PCR reads using MiXCR and keeps one entry per CDR3 protein. Among 85,000 to 100,000 distinct CDR3 sequences listed, about 66% were seen once.

The gene calls are TRBV2 and TRBJ2-7, with D perhaps TRBD1 (5 bases). Specimen: lung tumor tissue. This sequence was found in a man in his fifties or sixties with non-small cell lung cancer. CDR3: CASSDDSAHEQYF. CDR3 sequence (DNA): TGTGCCAGCAGTGACGACAGTGCCCACGAGCAGTACTTC.